This T cell receptor (beta chain) was retrieved from a study of shared clonotypes between healthy human individuals. Only CD45RO-negative cells positively selected for CCR7 counted as naive CD8 cells, so terminally differentiated effector memory CD45RA+ cells were excluded. The donors were adults (healthy and HIV-negative) with no recent acute infections or vaccinations. Generated by immunoSEQ multiplex PCR, the TCRdb table keeps only in-frame clones and is missing some. The sample includes about 2 million clones, approximately 95% of them seen just once. Sequencing was carried out using naive CD8+ T cells sorted from blood. The source is a man aged 18 to 29 in good health.

CDR3 in DNA: TGTGCCAGCAGCTCATCCATGGCCGGGACAGTCATCTACGAGCAGTACTTC. This translates into CASSSSMAGTVIYEQYF. V usage is TRBV7-6 and J usage is TRBJ2-7; 7 positions match TRBD1. The CDR3 runs 17 residues. Germline V lookup: CDR1 SGHVS, CDR2 FNYEAQ. The V segment lost 4 bases and the J segment 3 bases; nucleotides outside the gene matches: 15. Looking up the rest from reference TRBV7-6 and TRBJ2-7 gives the full variable domain: GAGVSQSPRYKVTKRGQDVALRCDPISGHVSLYWYRQALGQGPEFLTYFNYEAQQDKSGLPNDRFSAERPEGSISTLTIQRTEQRDSAMYRCASSSSMAGTVIYEQYFGPGTRLTVT.